The next 21 T cell receptor beta chains were all read from a single sample in a study of early T cells in non-severe SARS-CoV-2 infection. From the 5' RACE reads, TCRdb called clonotypes with MiXCR, one entry per CDR3 protein. The sample contains about 18,000 distinct CDR3 sequences, roughly 6.1% of which appear only once. Sequencing was carried out using whole blood. The origin of the receptors is an adult who was a healthcare worker with PCR-confirmed SARS-CoV-2 infection or an uninfected control (not recorded which).

This clonotype was observed at least ten times. This rearrangement joins TRBV11-2 to TRBJ1-1, with 11 nucleotides matching TRBD1. This CDR3 region has 16 residues. The V and J ends lost 5 bases and 0 bases, in that order; junction bases with no gene match: 5. Germline values: CDR1 SGHAT, CDR2 FQNNGV. CDR3 region: CASSPRTGGLNTEAFF. Here the CDR3 DNA reads TGTGCCAGCAGCCCTCGGACAGGGGGCTTGAACACTGAAGCTTTCTTT. Complete variable domain (other parts from reference TRBV11-2 and TRBJ1-1): EAGVAQSPRYKIIEKRQSVAFWCNPISGHATLYWYQQILGQGPKLLIQFQNNGVVDDSQLPKDRFSAERLKGVDSTLKIQPAKLEDSAVYLCASSPRTGGLNTEAFFGQGTRLTVV.

This clonotype was detected many times. V and J are TRBV4-1 and TRBJ2-1; D not certain. The CDR3 has 15 amino acids. Trimming removed 0 bases at V and 2 bases at J, with 8 bases between. CDR1 is MGHRA, CDR2 YSYEKL, per germline. The CDR3 DNA follows: TGCGCCAGCAGCCAAGACGAGGCAGCCTACAATGAGCAGTTCTTC. It translates to CASSQDEAAYNEQFF.

This clonotype came up many times. This chain joins TRBV7-9 and TRBJ2-1; D might be TRBD2 (5 bases). The germline V gene has CDR1 SEHNR and CDR2 FQNEAQ (reference sequence). V lost 2 bases to trimming and J lost 9 bases, with 11 bases between them. The CDR3 consists of 13 residues. CDR3 sequence (DNA): TGTGCCAGCAGCTTAAAGGAGGACCCTGAGCAGTTCTTC. Translated: CASSLKEDPEQFF.

In its sample, this clonotype was seen many times. The chain employs TRBV6-2 or TRBV6-3 and TRBJ2-1; TRBD2 matches 12 bases. The V gene's germline CDR1 is MNHEY and CDR2 SVGEGT. J gave up 6 bases and V 6 bases, and 9 bases lay outside the gene matches. This CDR3 is built from 16 residues. CDR3 nucleotides: TGTGCCAGCAGCGGGCGACTAGCGGGAGTGATCAATGAGCAGTTCTTC. Protein product: CASSGRLAGVINEQFF.

This clonotype was counted a few times. This rearrangement joins TRBV19 to TRBJ2-5; possible D gene TRBD2, 6 bases. Trimming cost V 3 bases and J 7 bases, with 12 bases left between them. CDR1 and CDR2 from the germline V gene are LNHDA and SQIVND (reference sequence). There are 13 residues in the CDR3. This CDR3 reads CASSMEEGVTQYF. In DNA form, the CDR3 reads TGTGCCAGTAGTATGGAGGAGGGTGTGACCCAGTACTTC.

This clonotype appeared many times. The genes are TRBV6-1 and TRBJ2-2, with D perhaps matching TRBD1 (6 bases). Germline V CDR1 and CDR2: MNHNS, SASEGT. Trimming took 6 bases from V and 5 from J, leaving 13 bases between them. The CDR3 extends over 14 amino acids. The CDR3 loop is CASRSTGGTGELFF. The CDR3 region has the DNA TGTGCCAGCAGGTCGACAGGAGGAACCGGGGAGCTGTTTTTT.

This clonotype has at least ten counts. This rearrangement joins TRBV19 to TRBJ2-2; 8 bases map to TRBD1. Germline-derived CDR1 and CDR2 are LNHDA and SQIVND (reference sequence). Losses at the gene ends were 5 bases for V and 3 bases for J; bases not matched to a gene: 5. The CDR3 extends over 15 amino acids. CDR3 nucleotides: TGTGCCAGTAGTCGGGGACAGGACTACACCGGGGAGCTGTTTTTT. Translation gives CASSRGQDYTGELFF. Looking up the rest from reference TRBV19 and TRBJ2-2 gives the full variable domain: DGGITQSPKYLFRKEGQNVTLSCEQNLNHDAMYWYRQDPGQGLRLIYYSQIVNDFQKGDIAEGYSVSREKKESFPLTVTSAQKNPTAFYLCASSRGQDYTGELFFGEGSRLTVL.

This clonotype was counted many times. This chain joins TRBV10-3 and TRBJ2-7; perhaps TRBD1 as D (6 bases). Trimming took off 0 bases at V and 2 bases at J, with 11 bases between the two ends. This CDR3 has 15 amino acids. The germline CDR1 and CDR2 sequences are ENHRY and SYGVKD. The CDR3 bases are TGTGCCATCAGTGAGTCGACAGGACCACCCTACGAGCAGTACTTC. Amino acids: CAISESTGPPYEQYF.

The sample holds many counts of this clonotype. The V gene is TRBV12-3 or TRBV12-4, the J gene TRBJ1-2; D may be TRBD1 (6 bases). This CDR3 has 13 residues. Trimming removed 2 bases from V and 3 bases from J, with 7 bases in between. CDR3 in amino acids: CASSLRGDYGYTF. CDR3 sequence (DNA): TGTGCCAGCAGTTTAAGGGGGGACTATGGCTACACCTTC.

Ten or more counts support this clonotype. J is TRBJ1-2 and V is TRBV20-1; tentative D call: TRBD1 (5 bases). Germline V gene data show CDR1 as DFQATT and CDR2 as SNEGSKA (reference sequence). CDR3 length: 15 residues. Trimming cost V 2 bases and J 1 base, with 14 bases left between them. DNA for the CDR3: TGCAGTGCTAGACCATTGGGGGTTGGTAACTATGGCTACACCTTC. Its translation is CSARPLGVGNYGYTF.

In its sample, this clonotype was seen many times. This chain uses TRBV5-1 with TRBJ1-2; maybe TRBD1 (6 bases). Germline CDR1 SGHRS, CDR2 YFSETQ. With 1 base removed from V and 4 bases from J, the gap between germline ends came to 14 bases. This CDR3 contains 15 residues. The CDR3 sequence: CASSLIPQGGYGYTF. In DNA, the CDR3 is TGCGCCAGCAGCTTGATCCCACAGGGCGGCTATGGCTACACCTTC. Combining the CDR3 with reference TRBV5-1 and TRBJ1-2 gives the whole variable domain KAGVTQTPRYLIKTRGQQVTLSCSPISGHRSVSWYQQTPGQGLQFLFEYFSETQRNKGNFPGRFSGRQFSNSRSEMNVSTLELGDSALYLCASSLIPQGGYGYTFGSGTRLTVV.

In regard to this clonotype: A much larger clone differs from this one at a single base, so this may be a read error. The genes are TRBV29-1 and TRBJ2-3; D not resolved. V lost 1 base, J lost 1 base, and 9 bases lay in between. The germline V gene encodes CDR1 SQVTM and CDR2 ANQGSEA. This CDR3 is 14 amino acids long. CDR3 DNA: TGCAGCGTTGAAGTGGAGTCTGGCACAGATACGCAGTATTTT. Translation gives CSVEVESGTDTQYF.

This clonotype is classed as medium-sized. The chain carries TRBV7-8 and TRBJ2-1; TRBD2 aligns across 11 bases. Looked up from germline, CDR1 is SGHVS and CDR2 is FQNEAQ. The CDR3 is 15 amino acids. Trimming at V came to 5 bases and at J to 3 bases, leaving 3 bases not matched to a gene. This CDR3 reads CASSKLAGDYNEQFF. DNA of the CDR3: TGTGCCAGCAGCAAACTAGCGGGAGACTACAATGAGCAGTTCTTC.

By share of the sample, this clonotype is medium-sized. CDR3 bases: TGTGCCAGCAGCGTGGTGGGACCTAATGGAGCAGATACGCAGTATTTT. Amino acid sequence: CASSVVGPNGADTQYF. This sequence joins TRBV9 and TRBJ2-3, with D tentatively TRBD1 or TRBD2 (5 bases each). With 2 bases removed from V and 4 bases from J, the gap between germline ends came to 17 bases. Germline assignment: CDR1 SGDLS and CDR2 YYNGEE. The CDR3 extends over 16 amino acids.

This clonotype is medium-sized in the sample. This sequence joins TRBV5-4 and TRBJ2-3, with D hard to call. This CDR3 region has 14 residues. Trimming stripped 0 bases from V and 5 bases from J, with 10 bases between. The germline V gene encodes CDR1 SGHNT and CDR2 YYREEE (reference sequence). The CDR3 sequence: CASSLAGQEDTQYF. Written as DNA, the CDR3 is TGTGCCAGCAGCTTGGCCGGGCAGGAAGATACGCAGTATTTT.

This clonotype was found many times. The rearrangement joins TRBV7-6 to TRBJ2-1; no definite D call. Trimming stripped 5 bases from V and 5 bases from J, with 7 bases between. This CDR3 spans 12 amino acids. From germline, CDR1 is SGHVS and CDR2 FNYEAQ. The DNA for the CDR3 is TGTGCCAGCAGCCCGTGGAACAATGAGCAGTTCTTC. It codes for CASSPWNNEQFF.

This clonotype qualifies as medium-sized. The genes are TRBV29-1 and TRBJ1-1, with D hard to call. The CDR3 sequence is 11 residues long. Trimming took 7 bases from V and 1 from J, leaving 7 bases between them. Looked up from germline, CDR1 is SQVTM and CDR2 is ANQGSEA. CDR3: CSGEGNTEAFF. The CDR3 DNA sequence: TGCAGCGGTGAGGGGAACACTGAAGCTTTCTTT.

This clonotype was recorded at least ten times. V is TRBV24-1 and J is TRBJ1-1; D not certain. The CDR3 has 13 residues. V lost 0 bases and J lost 8, with 9 bases in between. Germline V gene data show CDR1 as KGHDR and CDR2 as SFDVKD. The CDR3 DNA reads TGTGCCACCAGTGATTTGACCGGGAGGGAAGCTTTCTTT. Translation: CATSDLTGREAFF.

This clonotype has at least ten counts. The chain carries TRBV7-2 and TRBJ2-7, with TRBD2 identical over 13 bases. The CDR3 runs to 15 residues. Germline V gene lookup returns CDR1 SGHTA and CDR2 FQGNSA. The J segment lost 4 bases and the V segment lost 3 bases, leaving 3 bases of the junction unmatched. The DNA of the CDR3 is TGTGCCAGCAGCTTTTCGGGACTAGCGGGGTACGAGCAGTACTTC. It yields the protein CASSFSGLAGYEQYF.

This clonotype was seen repeatedly, ten times or more. This rearrangement joins TRBV6-1 to TRBJ2-7, with TRBD1 matching 9 bases. This CDR3 contains 15 residues. CDR1 and CDR2 from the germline V gene are MNHNS and SASEGT. The trim removed 6 bases at V and 0 bases at J, leaving 6 bases unmatched. CDR3 sequence (DNA): TGTGCCAGCAGACCGGGACAGGGACACTCCTACGAGCAGTACTTC. This codes for CASRPGQGHSYEQYF.

This clonotype was seen a handful of times. The V call is TRBV19, the J call TRBJ1-3; a possible D gene is TRBD1 (5 bases). Trimming cost V 7 bases and J 0 bases, with 10 bases left between them. Germline V gene sequence: CDR1 LNHDA, CDR2 SQIVND (reference sequence). The CDR3 extends over 14 amino acids. The CDR3 bases are TGTGCCAGTATGGACAAGAGCTCTGGAAACACCATATATTTT. Amino acids: CASMDKSSGNTIYF.